Described below is a single T cell receptor beta chain sequence and its context. What it recognizes is unknown. These data are taken from a study of cytotoxic CD8 clonotypes in ibrutinib-treated CLL. The assay was immunoSEQ multiplex PCR, and TCRdb's table has in-frame clones only and misses some. The table shows around 24,000 clones, with about 78% occurring only once. Study outcomes and limitations: Sustained-remission and progressing patients' sampling times differed. Clonality went higher at ibrutinib response and then dropped back toward baseline at progression.

The sequences come from PBMCs, collected before ibrutinib treatment. The sequence derives from a human donor with chronic lymphocytic leukemia.

CDR3 sequence: CASSLNSGGKTQYF. CDR3 DNA sequence: TGTGCCAGCAGCTTAAACTCAGGGGGGAAGACCCAGTACTTC. The J gene is TRBJ2-5, the V gene TRBV5-4, with D maybe TRBD1 (7 bases). Looked up from germline, CDR1 is SGHNT and CDR2 is YYREEE (reference sequence). The ends were cut back, 2 bases at V and 6 bases at J, with 14 bases in the middle. The CDR3 spans 14 residues.